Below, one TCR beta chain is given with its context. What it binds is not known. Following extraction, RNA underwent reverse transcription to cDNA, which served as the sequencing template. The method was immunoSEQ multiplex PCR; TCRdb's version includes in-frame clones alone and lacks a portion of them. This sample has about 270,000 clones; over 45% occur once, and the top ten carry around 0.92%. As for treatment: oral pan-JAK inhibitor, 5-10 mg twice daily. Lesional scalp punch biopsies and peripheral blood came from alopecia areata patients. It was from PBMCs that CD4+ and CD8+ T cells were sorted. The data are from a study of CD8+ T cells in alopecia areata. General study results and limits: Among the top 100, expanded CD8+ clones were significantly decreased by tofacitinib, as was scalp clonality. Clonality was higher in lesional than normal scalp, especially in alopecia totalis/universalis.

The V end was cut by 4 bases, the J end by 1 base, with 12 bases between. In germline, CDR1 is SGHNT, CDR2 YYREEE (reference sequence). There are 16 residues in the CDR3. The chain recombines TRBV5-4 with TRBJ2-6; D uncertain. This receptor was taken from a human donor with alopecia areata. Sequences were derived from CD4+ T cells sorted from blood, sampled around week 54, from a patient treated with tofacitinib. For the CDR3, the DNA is TGTGCCAGCAGCCCCTCTAGTCCATCTGGGGCCAACGTCCTGACTTTC. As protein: CASSPSSPSGANVLTF.